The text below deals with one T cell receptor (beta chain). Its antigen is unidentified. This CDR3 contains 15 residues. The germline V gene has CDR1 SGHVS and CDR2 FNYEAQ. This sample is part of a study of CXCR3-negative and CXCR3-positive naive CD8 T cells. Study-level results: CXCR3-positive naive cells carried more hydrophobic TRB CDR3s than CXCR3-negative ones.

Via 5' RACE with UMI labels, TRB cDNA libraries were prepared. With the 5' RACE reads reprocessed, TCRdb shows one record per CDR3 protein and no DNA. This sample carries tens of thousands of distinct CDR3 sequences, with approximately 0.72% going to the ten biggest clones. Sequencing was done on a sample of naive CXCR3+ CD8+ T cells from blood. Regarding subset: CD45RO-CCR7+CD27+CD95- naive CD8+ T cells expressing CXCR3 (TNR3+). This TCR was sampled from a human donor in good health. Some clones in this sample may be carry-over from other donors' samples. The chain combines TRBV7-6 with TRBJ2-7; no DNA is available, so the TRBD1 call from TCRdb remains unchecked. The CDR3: CASSSPGGPSYEQYF.